The subject of this entry is one T cell receptor beta chain. These data come from a study of regulatory T cells in long-lasting Graves disease. Time point specified: newly diagnosed GD, antithyroid drugs for less than 3 months. The TCR library was made from RNA extracted from PBMCs. V trimming: 7 bases; J trimming: 11 bases; junction bases outside the gene matches: 15. Germline V gene data show CDR1 as SGHRS and CDR2 as YFSETQ. The CDR3 length is 14 residues. Through Arm-PCR of CDR3 regions and iRepertoire HTBI primers, TCR beta libraries were built. In TCRdb, the multiplex PCR reads were re-called with MiXCR into one record per CDR3 protein. The table lists roughly 320,000 distinct CDR3 sequences, around 17% of them singletons. These data were also filed under a second study, of T cells in Graves' hyperthyroidism and ophthalmopathy. That work adds: The HTBI primer set was used in a first-round RT-PCR of the TCR CDR3. Researchers found most expanded thyroid clonotypes above 0.001 in blood as well.

The genes are TRBV5-1 and TRBJ2-1; 7 bases line up with TRBD2. The sequenced sample was peripheral blood mononuclear cells (PBMCs), obtained at new diagnosis, from a patient treated with antithyroid drugs. This receptor was obtained from a man aged 40-55 years with Graves disease. CDR3 coding DNA: TGCGCCAGCCGGATGAACGATAGGGACTATAAGCAGTTCTTC. Protein: CASRMNDRDYKQFF.